The rows below give T cell receptor beta chains drawn from one sample of a study of CD4+ T cells in melanoma. Assay used: immunoSEQ multiplex PCR; TCRdb lists only in-frame clones, some missing. The table lists about 140,000 clones, 92% of them singletons. These receptors all come from a human donor with melanoma. The CDR3 runs from the conserved cysteine through the conserved F or W.

v_call: TRBV29-1
j_call: TRBJ2-3
cdr3_aa: CSVRPGALTDTQYF

v_call: TRBV25-1
j_call: TRBJ2-7
cdr3_aa: CASSDSTGGAGYEQYF

v_call: TRBV4-1
j_call: TRBJ2-3
cdr3_aa: CASSLRSTDTQYF

v_call: TRBV7-9
j_call: TRBJ1-4
cdr3_aa: CASSVSGSGFTNEKLFF

v_call: TRBV5-1
j_call: TRBJ2-1
cdr3_aa: CASRTQLTGGPTINEQFF

v_call: TRBV5-4
j_call: TRBJ1-4
cdr3_aa: CASSLAPAGEKLFF

v_call: TRBV30
j_call: TRBJ2-7
cdr3_aa: CAWSRPGPIPYEQYF

v_call: TRBV7-2
j_call: TRBJ1-3
cdr3_aa: CASTDPARDSSGNTIYF

v_call: TRBV29-1
j_call: TRBJ2-7
cdr3_aa: CSVEGDGTYEQYF

v_call: TRBV5-1
j_call: TRBJ1-2
cdr3_aa: CASSPTGQQYGYTF

v_call: TRBV7-9
j_call: TRBJ1-2
cdr3_aa: CASSQLGGPANYGYTF

v_call: TRBV13
j_call: TRBJ2-7
cdr3_aa: CATSGSSYEQYF

v_call: TRBV5-6
j_call: TRBJ1-4
cdr3_aa: CASSWGQGEKLFF

v_call: TRBV12-5
j_call: TRBJ1-3
cdr3_aa: CASRGGGNTIYF

v_call: TRBV5-6
j_call: TRBJ2-1
cdr3_aa: CASSFDRHSAKGNEQFF

v_call: TRBV7-3
j_call: TRBJ2-7
cdr3_aa: CASSSGPLDEQYF

v_call: TRBV13
j_call: TRBJ2-3
cdr3_aa: CASALQSDTQYF